This TCR beta chain was obtained from a study of T cell responses to AZD1222 COVID-19 vaccine. Regarding the study as a whole: Dominant CD4 TCR responses targeted spike regions 160-218 and 743-854. The repertoires were collected only after the peak T cell response.

Regarding this clone: Its antigen is unidentified.

Produced via immunoSEQ multiplex PCR; TCRdb's table is partial and in-frame only. Here the sample spans around 99,000 clones, more than 70% being singletons. CDR1 LGHNA and CDR2 YNFKEQ come from the germline V gene. This CDR3 region has 14 residues. The ends were cut back, 0 bases at V and 7 bases at J, with 12 bases in the middle. This sample comprised peripheral blood, obtained on day 0 of AZD1222 vaccination. The TCR was taken from an adult in good health. The chain joins TRBV4-2 to TRBJ1-2, with D unresolved. The CDR3 DNA follows: TGTGCCAGCAGCCAAGAGGCGGCAGGCTCTGGCTACACCTTC. Protein: CASSQEAAGSGYTF.